What follows are 7 T cell receptor beta chains derived from one specimen sequenced in a study of T cell repertoires in cytomegalovirus infection (dated by TCRdb to 2018 to 2020). No antigens are known for them. Data came from an Illumina HiSeq 1500. Through fastp at Q25 and MiXCR, TCRdb rebuilt clones from the public reads, retaining in-frame beta chains. All rows with the same CDR3 protein become a single entry with the most common DNA and genes. Here the sample has some 900,000 distinct CDR3 sequences; approximately 30% occur a single time. Around 12% of the sample lies in the top ten. Taken with the paper, the label for treatment or condition translates to: in vitro stimulation with specific CMV peptide epitopes to enrich CMV-specific T cells. The source material was cultured CD8+ T cells from PBMCs, sampled from culture after CMV antigen stimulation. Receptors were obtained from a human donor in good health (CMV status not recorded). Some clones in this sample may be carry-over from other donors' samples.

This clonotype was seen only a few times. CDR3 sequence reads: CASSDPGTTDTQYF. The CDR3 DNA is TGTGCCAGCAGCGACCCGGGGACAACAGATACGCAGTATTTT. The chain combines TRBV13 with TRBJ2-3; weak D call: TRBD1 (6 bases). From germline, CDR1 is PRHDT and CDR2 FYEKMQ (reference sequence). The CDR3 length is 14 residues. V was clipped by 5 bases and J by 3 bases, with 12 bases between them.

The chain links TRBV6-2 or TRBV6-3 to TRBJ2-1; 7 nucleotides agree with TRBD2. CDR1 and CDR2 (germline): MNHEY, SVGEGT. The CDR3 is 14 amino acids. J was trimmed by 0 bases and V by 10 bases; bases with no gene match: 6. As DNA, the CDR3 is TGTGCCACCCTAGCGGAAACCTCCTACAATGAGCAGTTCTTC. Its protein product is CATLAETSYNEQFF.

The V and J genes are TRBV19 and TRBJ1-2; D ambiguous. The CDR3 covers 12 residues. V was trimmed by 7 bases and J by 4 bases, leaving 10 bases between them. Germline V gene sequence: CDR1 LNHDA, CDR2 SQIVND (reference sequence). The CDR3 DNA is TGTGCCAGTACCAGCGGACCCTATGGCTACACCTTC. This sequence encodes CASTSGPYGYTF.

This clonotype has more than one count but fewer than ten. This rearrangement joins TRBV11-1 to TRBJ2-3; D gene ambiguous. This CDR3 comprises 16 residues. The germline V gene encodes CDR1 SGHAT and CDR2 FQDESV (reference sequence). V was clipped by 4 bases and J by 2 bases, with 16 bases between them. The CDR3 region is CASSYPGSQDTDTQYF. The CDR3 region has the DNA TGTGCCAGCAGCTACCCCGGCAGCCAGGACACAGATACGCAGTATTTT.

This clonotype was seen ten or more times. V is TRBV7-2 and J is TRBJ2-3; a weak D match, TRBD2 (6 bases). Germline V gives CDR1 SGHTA, CDR2 FQGNSA. V was trimmed by 1 base and J by 0 bases, leaving 8 bases between them. This CDR3 region has 15 residues. CDR3 in amino acids: CASSLDGGSTDTQYF. CDR3 DNA: TGTGCCAGCAGCTTAGACGGGGGTAGCACAGATACGCAGTATTTT.

This clonotype was seen more than once but under ten times. The chain carries TRBV11-2 and TRBJ2-7; D could derive from TRBD1 or TRBD2 (5 bases each). The CDR3 contains 16 residues. V was pared by 4 bases and J by 2 bases, with 18 bases between. Looked up from germline, CDR1 is SGHAT and CDR2 is FQNNGV. The CDR3 region has the DNA TGTGCCAGCAGCTCCGAGAGGGGTGATGGAACCTACGAGCAGTACGTC. It specifies CASSSERGDGTYEQYV.

This clonotype was seen more than once but under ten times. The chain employs TRBV20-1 and TRBJ2-3; 9 bases match TRBD2. J gave up 0 bases and V 0 bases, and 1 base lay outside the gene matches. This CDR3 has 15 amino acids. Germline CDR1 is DFQATT and CDR2 is SNEGSKA (reference sequence). The CDR3 reads CSARDSGGSTDTQYF. The CDR3 DNA is TGCAGTGCTAGAGATAGCGGGGGTAGCACAGATACGCAGTATTTT.